These T cell receptor beta chains were read from a single sample in a study of blood T cell repertoires in COVID-19. Clones were sequenced by immunoSEQ multiplex PCR, and TCRdb holds only the in-frame ones, with some missing. The sample holds about 400,000 clones, roughly 90% seen once. Sequencing was done on a sample of PBMCs or T cells enriched from blood (not recorded which). The receptors here all came from a woman in her 40s with acute COVID-19. Both conserved end residues are part of each CDR3. The order of the fields is D gene, V gene, CDR3 length, J gene, clone size, CDR3 DNA, CDR3 protein. D genes are given only for firm matches. Some rows mark clone size as missing; the rest say once, few, many or name a class of expanded clone.

>NA|TRBV6-5|13|TRBJ2-7|NA
TGTGCCAGCAGTTACGTAAGGGGTGACGAGCAGTACTTC
CASSYVRGDEQYF
>NA|TRBV12-3/TRBV12-4|13|TRBJ1-2|once
TGTGCCAGCAGTTTAGACCGGGGCTATGGCTACACCTTC
CASSLDRGYGYTF
>NA|TRBV14|16|TRBJ2-2|NA
TGTGCCAGCAGCCATCAAAGACTACCGAACACCGGGGAGCTGTTTTTT
CASSHQRLPNTGELFF
>TRBD1|TRBV4-1|15|TRBJ2-1|NA
TGCGCCAGCAGCCACCAACAGGGGGCCGACAATGAGCAGTTCTTC
CASSHQQGADNEQFF
>TRBD1|TRBV3-1/TRBV3-2|13|TRBJ1-6|NA
TGTGCCAGCAGCCTCGGACAGGGCGGACCCCTCCACTTT
CASSLGQGGPLHF
>TRBD1|TRBV9|14|TRBJ2-7|NA
TGTGCCAGCAGCGTCACAGGGGGATCCTACGAGCAGTACTTC
CASSVTGGSYEQYF
>TRBD1|TRBV5-1|14|TRBJ2-3|NA
TGCGCCAGCAGCTTCAGGGGGTGGTCGGATACGCAGTATTTT
CASSFRGWSDTQYF
>NA|TRBV7-9|15|TRBJ2-6|NA
TGTGCCAGCAGCTTGGGCCCCTCTGGGGCCAACGTCCTGACTTTC
CASSLGPSGANVLTF
>NA|TRBV7-2|13|TRBJ1-6|NA
TGTGCCAGCAGCGCCAGAGGCAATTCACCCCTCCACTTT
CASSARGNSPLHF
>TRBD1|TRBV3-1/TRBV3-2|16|TRBJ2-2|NA
TGTGCCAGCAGCAAATTGGGACAGGAAAACACCGGGGAGCTGTTTTTT
CASSKLGQENTGELFF
>TRBD1|TRBV10-3|18|TRBJ1-3|NA
TGTGCCATCAGTGAGTCGGGGGGACAGGGGGCTTCTGGAAACACCATATATTTT
CAISESGGQGASGNTIYF
>NA|TRBV24-1|12|TRBJ2-3|NA
TGTGCCACCGGACAAGGGACAGATACGCAGTATTTT
CATGQGTDTQYF
>TRBD2|TRBV5-1|18|TRBJ2-2|NA
TGCGCCAGCAGTTCCGGGACTAGCGGGGGGCAGAACACCGGGGAGCTGTTTTTT
CASSSGTSGGQNTGELFF
>TRBD1|TRBV4-2|16|TRBJ1-1|NA
TGTGCCAGCAGCCCCCACGCCGGGGACAGGAACACTGAAGCTTTCTTT
CASSPHAGDRNTEAFF
>NA|TRBV6-5|12|TRBJ2-7|NA
TGTGCCAGCAGCTCAGGGATCCACGAGCAGTACTTC
CASSSGIHEQYF
>TRBD2|TRBV3-1/TRBV3-2|16|TRBJ2-1|NA
TGTGCCAGCAGCCGCTCGTTAGCGGGGGGGCCTCAGGAGCAGTTCTTC
CASSRSLAGGPQEQFF
>TRBD1|TRBV11-2|15|TRBJ1-2|NA
TGTGCCAGCAGCTACGGGGACAGGGGTGGGTATGGCTACACCTTC
CASSYGDRGGYGYTF
>TRBD1|TRBV5-1|15|TRBJ2-3|once
TGCGCCAGCAGCTCTACAGGGGGCCCGGCAGATACGCAGTATTTT
CASSSTGGPADTQYF
>NA|TRBV19|15|TRBJ2-7|NA
TGTGCCAGTAGTATAGATTGGGGGCGCTCCTACGAGCAGTACTTC
CASSIDWGRSYEQYF